Reported below is one T cell receptor (beta chain). Original processing notes: It was from reference gene primer amplification that nucleated cell counts were estimated. Libraries were prepared by immunoSEQ multiplex PCR; TCRdb keeps only in-frame clonotypes and omits some of them. That table is the source of V, J and clone size, and D and trimming were worked out from the DNA. The profile shows 150,000 or so clones, about nine tenths of them singletons. This sample is drawn from a study of blood T cell repertoires in COVID-19. About the research overall: Both acute and convalescent COVID-19 samples were obtained from the United States, Italy and Spain.

The sequenced material came from peripheral blood. The TCR sequence derives from a man older than 75 with acute or convalescent COVID-19.

The CDR3 reads CASSEGLSAGSPLHF. DNA for the CDR3: TGTGCCAGCAGCGAGGGACTGTCGGCGGGATCACCCCTCCACTTT. The genes are TRBV7-2 and TRBJ1-6, with D perhaps TRBD1 (5 bases). V was shortened by 5 bases and J by 10 bases, with 18 bases between the two germline ends. Per the germline V gene, CDR1 is SGHTA and CDR2 is FQGNSA. The CDR3 contains 15 residues.